Sequencing of this T cell receptor beta chain was carried out in a study of beta chain features in type 1 diabetes. Study as a whole: Fewer than 110 million sorted cells were examined across all samples.

Expressed TCRB transcripts got sequenced, as all isolated RNA was reverse transcribed. Repertoires were generated with immunoSEQ multiplex PCR, while TCRdb's copy carries only in-frame clones and drops some. Seen here are roughly 70,000 clones, more than 45% observed once, and the top ten hold 0.7%. Germline lookup yields CDR1 MGHRA and CDR2 YSYEKL. There are 16 residues in the CDR3. Between the trimmed V and J ends, which lost 0 bases and 10 bases, there was a span of 16 bases. Blood was drawn once from each donor into heparinised tubes. The draws averaged around 120 mL. A remark on this clone: The antigen is unknown.

Findings and limits, study-wide: In all four CD4+ subsets, TCRB CDR3 length was significantly, moderately reduced in type 1 diabetes. Whether TCRB rearrangement is influenced by HLA type went unresolved here.

The sequence was collected from a young man with type 1 diabetes. The source material was central memory CD4+ T cells from blood. The J gene is TRBJ1-6, the V gene TRBV4-1, with a tentative D call TRBD1 (5 bases). CDR3 bases: TGCGCCAGCAGCCAAGATGGTGGGGGACTAAGATCACCCCTCCACTTT. Protein product: CASSQDGGGLRSPLHF.